This is a list of T cell receptor beta chains from one sample in a study of cytomegalovirus exposure and HLA in healthy donors. Using immunoSEQ multiplex PCR, the repertoire was profiled, and TCRdb retains in-frame clones only, with some absent. The repertoire consists of approximately 200,000 clones, with 80% to 90% occurring once and the leading ten covering over 2.5%. What was sequenced was PBMCs. The receptors here all came from a woman aged 18-30 years in good health and CMV-seronegative. CDR3s include the opening cysteine and the closing phenylalanine or tryptophan. Fields, in order: CDR3 DNA, CDR3 protein, J gene, V gene, D gene, clone size. A D gene is named only where the DNA matches it firmly. Clone sizes are given selectively: once, few, many, or a class where the clone is expanded.

CDR3nt: TGTGCCAGCAGTTGGACTAGCGGGAGGAGCCACGAGCAGTACTTC; CDR3aa: CASSWTSGRSHEQYF; j_gene: TRBJ2-7; v_gene: TRBV28; d_gene: TRBD2; abundance: once
CDR3nt: TGTGCCAGCTCACCTTCTATGCGCCTATCTAGCACAGATACGCAGTATTTT; CDR3aa: CASSPSMRLSSTDTQYF; j_gene: TRBJ2-3; v_gene: TRBV18; d_gene: NA; abundance: NA
CDR3nt: TGCGCCAGCAGCCAAGACACACCCACAGATACGCAGTATTTT; CDR3aa: CASSQDTPTDTQYF; j_gene: TRBJ2-3; v_gene: TRBV4-3; d_gene: NA; abundance: NA
CDR3nt: TGTGCCAGCAGTTTCTCAGGGGGCGAGGACTCATACGAGCAGTACTTC; CDR3aa: CASSFSGGEDSYEQYF; j_gene: TRBJ2-7; v_gene: TRBV27; d_gene: TRBD1; abundance: NA
CDR3nt: TGTGCCAGCAATCGGGAGAGCTCCTACAATGAGCAGTTCTTC; CDR3aa: CASNRESSYNEQFF; j_gene: TRBJ2-1; v_gene: TRBV28; d_gene: NA; abundance: NA
CDR3nt: TGCGCCAGCAGTCAAAGGGGACTTCGCTCCTACAATGAGCAGTTCTTC; CDR3aa: CASSQRGLRSYNEQFF; j_gene: TRBJ2-1; v_gene: TRBV23-1; d_gene: NA; abundance: NA
CDR3nt: TGTGCCAGCAGACCCCGAACCAGGGTCAACACTGAAGCTTTCTTT; CDR3aa: CASRPRTRVNTEAFF; j_gene: TRBJ1-1; v_gene: TRBV6-5; d_gene: NA; abundance: NA
CDR3nt: TGTGCCACCAGCGGGGGAAAAGGACAGGCCTCCTACGAGCAGTACTTC; CDR3aa: CATSGGKGQASYEQYF; j_gene: TRBJ2-7; v_gene: TRBV15; d_gene: TRBD1; abundance: NA
CDR3nt: TGTGCCAGCAGCTTATCTCCCTACGAGCAGTACTTC; CDR3aa: CASSLSPYEQYF; j_gene: TRBJ2-7; v_gene: TRBV6-5; d_gene: NA; abundance: NA
CDR3nt: TGTGCCAGCAGGGAAGACAGGGGGGTTGGCTACACCTTC; CDR3aa: CASREDRGVGYTF; j_gene: TRBJ1-2; v_gene: TRBV2; d_gene: TRBD1; abundance: NA
CDR3nt: TGTGCCAGCAGCTTAGCGGAGGGCTTTTATGGCTACACCTTC; CDR3aa: CASSLAEGFYGYTF; j_gene: TRBJ1-2; v_gene: TRBV7-8; d_gene: NA; abundance: NA
CDR3nt: TGTGCCAGCAGTGGGCTTGGCGGGAGGGCCGGGGAGCTGTTTTTT; CDR3aa: CASSGLGGRAGELFF; j_gene: TRBJ2-2; v_gene: TRBV2; d_gene: TRBD2; abundance: NA
CDR3nt: TGTGCCAGCAGCTTAATAAGCGGGAGCGAGCAGTACTTC; CDR3aa: CASSLISGSEQYF; j_gene: TRBJ2-7; v_gene: TRBV7-2; d_gene: TRBD2; abundance: NA
CDR3nt: TGTGCCAGCAACCCGGGACAGGGCACCTCCTACGAGCAGTACTTC; CDR3aa: CASNPGQGTSYEQYF; j_gene: TRBJ2-7; v_gene: TRBV7-9; d_gene: TRBD1; abundance: NA
CDR3nt: TGTGCCAGCAGCTTAAAAACAGATTTAGCCAAAAACATTCAGTACTTC; CDR3aa: CASSLKTDLAKNIQYF; j_gene: TRBJ2-4; v_gene: TRBV11-3; d_gene: NA; abundance: NA
CDR3nt: TGTGCCAGTAGTCCACGACTAGCGGGATACAATGAGCAGTTCTTC; CDR3aa: CASSPRLAGYNEQFF; j_gene: TRBJ2-1; v_gene: TRBV19; d_gene: TRBD2; abundance: NA
CDR3nt: TGTGCCAGCAGCCCAGGGCGTGACAGGGTGCGAGGCTACACCTTC; CDR3aa: CASSPGRDRVRGYTF; j_gene: TRBJ1-2; v_gene: TRBV7-8; d_gene: TRBD1; abundance: NA
CDR3nt: TGTGCCAGCAGCTTAGGGACTAGTTACAATGAGCAGTTCTTC; CDR3aa: CASSLGTSYNEQFF; j_gene: TRBJ2-1; v_gene: TRBV11-3; d_gene: TRBD2; abundance: NA
CDR3nt: TGTGCCAGCAGTGGGGAGAGCTCTGGAAACACCATATATTTT; CDR3aa: CASSGESSGNTIYF; j_gene: TRBJ1-3; v_gene: TRBV27; d_gene: NA; abundance: NA
CDR3nt: TGTGCCAGCAGCCAACCAGGGGTTCAGGTACACACTGAAGCTTTCTTT; CDR3aa: CASSQPGVQVHTEAFF; j_gene: TRBJ1-1; v_gene: TRBV4-2; d_gene: NA; abundance: few
CDR3nt: TGTGCCAGCAGCTTGGGAAGGGGCGGGGAGTACGAGCAGTACTTC; CDR3aa: CASSLGRGGEYEQYF; j_gene: TRBJ2-7; v_gene: TRBV5-4; d_gene: NA; abundance: NA
CDR3nt: TGTGCCATCAGTGACCCCGGGACAGGGCCTCGAGAGCAGTACTTC; CDR3aa: CAISDPGTGPREQYF; j_gene: TRBJ2-7; v_gene: TRBV10-3; d_gene: TRBD1; abundance: NA
CDR3nt: TGTGCCAGCAGGGAGGGCCCTCTGGGTGGCTACACCTTC; CDR3aa: CASREGPLGGYTF; j_gene: TRBJ1-2; v_gene: TRBV27; d_gene: NA; abundance: NA
CDR3nt: TGTGCCAGCAGTGCCCCCGGGACAGGGGGTCAGCCCCAGCATTTT; CDR3aa: CASSAPGTGGQPQHF; j_gene: TRBJ1-5; v_gene: TRBV28; d_gene: TRBD1; abundance: NA
CDR3nt: TGTGCCAGCAGCTTAGGTGGGGGCGGAAGTGAAAAACTGTTTTTT; CDR3aa: CASSLGGGGSEKLFF; j_gene: TRBJ1-4; v_gene: TRBV7-9; d_gene: NA; abundance: NA
CDR3nt: TGTGCCAGCAGCATCACGGGACTAGGGTTAAGGGAGCAGTACTTC; CDR3aa: CASSITGLGLREQYF; j_gene: TRBJ2-7; v_gene: TRBV7-9; d_gene: TRBD2; abundance: NA
CDR3nt: TGTGCCAGCAGCTTAGGGTGGGGACAGGGGGGGCTGCAGTTCTTC; CDR3aa: CASSLGWGQGGLQFF; j_gene: TRBJ2-1; v_gene: TRBV13; d_gene: TRBD1; abundance: NA
CDR3nt: TGTGCCAGCGGTCCATCGGAGGACGAGCAGTACTTC; CDR3aa: CASGPSEDEQYF; j_gene: TRBJ2-7; v_gene: TRBV27; d_gene: NA; abundance: NA
CDR3nt: TGCAGCGCCGGGACAGGGGGCTATGGCTACACCTTC; CDR3aa: CSAGTGGYGYTF; j_gene: TRBJ1-2; v_gene: TRBV29-1; d_gene: TRBD1; abundance: NA
CDR3nt: TGCGCCAGCACGCCTCGAGCGGGAGAGAGTTACGAGCAGTACTTC; CDR3aa: CASTPRAGESYEQYF; j_gene: TRBJ2-7; v_gene: TRBV5-1; d_gene: TRBD2; abundance: NA
CDR3nt: TGTGCCAGCAGCTTATTAAATCGAGCGGGAGCAGATACGCAGTATTTT; CDR3aa: CASSLLNRAGADTQYF; j_gene: TRBJ2-3; v_gene: TRBV7-8; d_gene: TRBD2; abundance: NA
CDR3nt: TGTGCCAGCAGCTTAGCTGGTGGTGGCGGAGGCTACACCTTC; CDR3aa: CASSLAGGGGGYTF; j_gene: TRBJ1-2; v_gene: TRBV7-8; d_gene: NA; abundance: NA
CDR3nt: TGTGCCAGTAGTAAAAGGGGAGGCCTGCAAGAGACCCAGTACTTC; CDR3aa: CASSKRGGLQETQYF; j_gene: TRBJ2-5; v_gene: TRBV19; d_gene: NA; abundance: NA
CDR3nt: TGTGCCAGCAGCTTAGATCCCCGCGCAGGGCAGGATGGCTACACCTTC; CDR3aa: CASSLDPRAGQDGYTF; j_gene: TRBJ1-2; v_gene: TRBV7-6; d_gene: NA; abundance: NA
CDR3nt: TGTGCCAGCAGTTCCGGACTAGCGACCTACAATGAGCAGTTCTTC; CDR3aa: CASSSGLATYNEQFF; j_gene: TRBJ2-1; v_gene: TRBV27; d_gene: TRBD2; abundance: NA
CDR3nt: TGCGCCAGCAGCAACGACAGCAGCTCCTACAATGAGCAGTTCTTC; CDR3aa: CASSNDSSSYNEQFF; j_gene: TRBJ2-1; v_gene: TRBV5-1; d_gene: NA; abundance: once
CDR3nt: TGTGCCAGCAGCGCCCTTAACTATAATGAGCAGTTCTTC; CDR3aa: CASSALNYNEQFF; j_gene: TRBJ2-1; v_gene: TRBV5-4; d_gene: NA; abundance: NA
CDR3nt: TGTGCCAGCAGCTTGGGACTGACAGGGCCGAGCACAGATACGCAGTATTTT; CDR3aa: CASSLGLTGPSTDTQYF; j_gene: TRBJ2-3; v_gene: TRBV5-5; d_gene: TRBD1; abundance: once
CDR3nt: TGTGCCAGCACAACATCCCCCTACGAGCAGTACTTC; CDR3aa: CASTTSPYEQYF; j_gene: TRBJ2-7; v_gene: TRBV6-1; d_gene: NA; abundance: NA
CDR3nt: TGTGCCAGCACCACTGGGCCGGGGGAACAAGAGACCCAGTACTTC; CDR3aa: CASTTGPGEQETQYF; j_gene: TRBJ2-5; v_gene: TRBV27; d_gene: NA; abundance: NA
CDR3nt: TGTGCCAGCAGTAGGGGTGTCGAGGGGGTGGCAGATACGCAGTATTTT; CDR3aa: CASSRGVEGVADTQYF; j_gene: TRBJ2-3; v_gene: TRBV28; d_gene: NA; abundance: NA
CDR3nt: TGTGCCAGCAGCCAAGTCGGGGAGCAGTTCTTC; CDR3aa: CASSQVGEQFF; j_gene: TRBJ2-1; v_gene: TRBV4-2; d_gene: NA; abundance: NA